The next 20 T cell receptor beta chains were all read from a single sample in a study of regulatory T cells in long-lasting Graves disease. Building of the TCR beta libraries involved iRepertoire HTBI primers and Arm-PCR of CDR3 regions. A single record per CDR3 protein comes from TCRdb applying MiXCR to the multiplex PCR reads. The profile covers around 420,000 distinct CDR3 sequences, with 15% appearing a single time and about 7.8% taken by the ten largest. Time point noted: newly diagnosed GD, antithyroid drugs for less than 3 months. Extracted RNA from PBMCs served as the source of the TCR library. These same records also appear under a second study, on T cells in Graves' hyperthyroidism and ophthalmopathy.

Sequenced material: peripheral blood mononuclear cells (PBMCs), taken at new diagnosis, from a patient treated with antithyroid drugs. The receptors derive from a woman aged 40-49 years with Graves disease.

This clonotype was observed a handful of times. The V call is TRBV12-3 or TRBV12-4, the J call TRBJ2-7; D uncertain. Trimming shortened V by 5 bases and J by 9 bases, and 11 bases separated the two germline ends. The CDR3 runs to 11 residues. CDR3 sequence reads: CASSPSHVQYF. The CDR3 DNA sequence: TGTGCCAGCAGTCCTTCTCATGTGCAGTACTTC.

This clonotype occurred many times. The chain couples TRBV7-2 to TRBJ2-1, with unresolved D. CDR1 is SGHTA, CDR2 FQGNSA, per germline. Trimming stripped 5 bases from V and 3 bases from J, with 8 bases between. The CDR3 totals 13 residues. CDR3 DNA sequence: TGTGCCAGCAGCGCCCGTAACTACAATGAGCAGTTCTTC. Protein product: CASSARNYNEQFF. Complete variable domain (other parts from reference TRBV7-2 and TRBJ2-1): GAGVSQSPSNKVTEKGKDVELRCDPISGHTALYWYRQSLGQGLEFLIYFQGNSAPDKSGLPSDRFSAERTGGSVSTLTIQRTQQEDSAVYLCASSARNYNEQFFGPGTRLTVL.

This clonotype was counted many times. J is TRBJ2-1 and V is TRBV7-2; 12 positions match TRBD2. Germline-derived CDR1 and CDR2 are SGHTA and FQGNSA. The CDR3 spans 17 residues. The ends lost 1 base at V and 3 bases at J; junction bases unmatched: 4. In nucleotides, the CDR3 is TGTGCCAGCAGCTTAGGGACTAGCGGGGAATACTACAATGAGCAGTTCTTC. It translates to CASSLGTSGEYYNEQFF. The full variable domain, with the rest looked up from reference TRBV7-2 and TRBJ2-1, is GAGVSQSPSNKVTEKGKDVELRCDPISGHTALYWYRQSLGQGLEFLIYFQGNSAPDKSGLPSDRFSAERTGGSVSTLTIQRTQQEDSAVYLCASSLGTSGEYYNEQFFGPGTRLTVL.

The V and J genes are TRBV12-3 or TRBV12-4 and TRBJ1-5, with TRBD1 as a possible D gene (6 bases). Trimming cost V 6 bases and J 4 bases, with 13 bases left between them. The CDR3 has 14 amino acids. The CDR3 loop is CASSGTTTNQPQHF. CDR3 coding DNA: TGTGCCAGCAGCGGGACAACTACTAATCAGCCCCAGCATTTT.

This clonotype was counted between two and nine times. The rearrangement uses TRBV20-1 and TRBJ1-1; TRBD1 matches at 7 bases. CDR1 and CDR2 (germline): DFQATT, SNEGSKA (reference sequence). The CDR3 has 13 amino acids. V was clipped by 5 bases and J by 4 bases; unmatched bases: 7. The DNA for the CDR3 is TGCAGTGCTGACAGGGCGACGAGCACTGAAGCTTTCTTT. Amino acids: CSADRATSTEAFF.

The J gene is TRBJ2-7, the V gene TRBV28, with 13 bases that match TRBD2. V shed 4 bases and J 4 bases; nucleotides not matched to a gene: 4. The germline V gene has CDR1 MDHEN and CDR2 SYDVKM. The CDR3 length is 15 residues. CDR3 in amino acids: CASSSQGLAGYEQYF. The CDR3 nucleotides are TGTGCCAGCAGTTCCCAGGGACTAGCGGGATACGAGCAGTACTTC.

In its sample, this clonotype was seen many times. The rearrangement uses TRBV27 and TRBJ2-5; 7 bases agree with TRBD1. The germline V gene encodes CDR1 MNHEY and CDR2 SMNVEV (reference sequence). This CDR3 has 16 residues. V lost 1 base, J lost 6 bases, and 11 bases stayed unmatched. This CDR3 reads CASSLYAQGSSKTQYF. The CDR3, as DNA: TGTGCCAGCAGTTTATATGCACAGGGGTCTTCGAAGACCCAGTACTTC.

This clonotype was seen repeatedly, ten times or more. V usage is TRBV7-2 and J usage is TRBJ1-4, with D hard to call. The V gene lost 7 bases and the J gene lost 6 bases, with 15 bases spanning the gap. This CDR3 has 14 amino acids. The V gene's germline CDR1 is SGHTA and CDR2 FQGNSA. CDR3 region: CASNAMGGDEKLFF. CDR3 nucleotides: TGTGCCAGCAACGCTATGGGTGGGGATGAAAAACTGTTTTTT.

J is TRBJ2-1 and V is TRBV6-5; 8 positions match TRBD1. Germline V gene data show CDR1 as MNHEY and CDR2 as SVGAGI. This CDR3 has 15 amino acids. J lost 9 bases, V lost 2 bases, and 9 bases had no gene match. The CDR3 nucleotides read TGTGCCAGCAGTTACAGCGGACAGGGTTCGCGTGAGCAGTTCTTC. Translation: CASSYSGQGSREQFF.

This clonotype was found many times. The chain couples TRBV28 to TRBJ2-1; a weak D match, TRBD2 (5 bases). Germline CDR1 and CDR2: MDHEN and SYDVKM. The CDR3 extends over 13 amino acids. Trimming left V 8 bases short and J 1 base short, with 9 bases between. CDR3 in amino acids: CASEAESYNEQFF. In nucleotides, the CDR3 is TGTGCCAGCGAAGCGGAGTCCTACAATGAGCAGTTCTTC.

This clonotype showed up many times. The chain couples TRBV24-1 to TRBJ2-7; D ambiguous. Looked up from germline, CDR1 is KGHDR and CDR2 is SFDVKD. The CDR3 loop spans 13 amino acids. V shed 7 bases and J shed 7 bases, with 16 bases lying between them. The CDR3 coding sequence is TGTGCCACCAGCGGCCGGTCGGGTGATGAGCAGTACTTC. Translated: CATSGRSGDEQYF.

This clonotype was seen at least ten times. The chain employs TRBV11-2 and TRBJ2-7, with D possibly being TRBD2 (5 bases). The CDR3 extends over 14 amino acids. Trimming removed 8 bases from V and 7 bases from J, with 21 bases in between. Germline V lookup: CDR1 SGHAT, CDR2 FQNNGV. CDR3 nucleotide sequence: TGTGCCAGCGGCTCACGAGTTTTCTCGGGGGAGCAGTACTTC. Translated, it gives CASGSRVFSGEQYF.

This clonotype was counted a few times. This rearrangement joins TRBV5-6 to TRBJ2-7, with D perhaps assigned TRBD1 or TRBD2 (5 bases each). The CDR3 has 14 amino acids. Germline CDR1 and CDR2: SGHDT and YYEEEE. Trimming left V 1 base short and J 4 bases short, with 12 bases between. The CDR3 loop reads CASSLWDGVYEQYF. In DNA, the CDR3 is TGTGCCAGCAGCTTGTGGGACGGAGTGTACGAGCAGTACTTC.

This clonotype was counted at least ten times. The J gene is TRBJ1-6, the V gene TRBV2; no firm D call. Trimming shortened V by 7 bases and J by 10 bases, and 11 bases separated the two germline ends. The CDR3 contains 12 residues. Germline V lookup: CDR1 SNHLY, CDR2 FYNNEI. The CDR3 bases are TGTGCCAGCACCCTGCCCGGGTCACCCCTCCACTTT. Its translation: CASTLPGSPLHF.

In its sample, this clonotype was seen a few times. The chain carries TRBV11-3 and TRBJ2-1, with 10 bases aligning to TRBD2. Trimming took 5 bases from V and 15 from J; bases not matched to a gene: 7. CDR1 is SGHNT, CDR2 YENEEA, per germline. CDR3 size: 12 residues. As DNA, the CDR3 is TGTGCCAGCAGCCCGGGGACTAGCGATCGGTTCTTC. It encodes CASSPGTSDRFF. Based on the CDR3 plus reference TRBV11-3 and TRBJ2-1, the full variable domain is EAGVVQSPRYKIIEKKQPVAFWCNPISGHNTLYWYLQNLGQGPELLIRYENEEAVDDSQLPKDRFSAERLKGVDSTLKIQPAELGDSAVYLCASSPGTSDRFFGPGTRLTVL.

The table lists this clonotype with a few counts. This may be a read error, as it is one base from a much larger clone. The CDR3 here is CASSSTAYSNQPQHF. The CDR3 DNA follows: TGTGCCAGCAGTTCGACAGCCTATAGCAATCAGCCCCAGCATTTT. The genes are TRBV5-6 and TRBJ1-5, with D perhaps matching TRBD1 (5 bases). Trimming removed 5 bases at V and 0 bases at J, with 12 bases between. The CDR3 runs to 15 residues. CDR1 and CDR2 from the germline V gene are SGHDT and YYEEEE.

The CDR3 here is CASSTTGRSTDTQYF. In nucleotides, the CDR3 is TGTGCCAGCAGCACCACGGGACGGAGCACAGATACGCAGTATTTT. The gene calls are TRBV7-6 and TRBJ2-3; D may match TRBD1 or TRBD2 (5 bases each). The length of the CDR3 is 15 residues. Germline assignment: CDR1 SGHVS and CDR2 FNYEAQ. The V gene lost 5 bases and the J gene lost 0 bases, with 12 bases spanning the gap.

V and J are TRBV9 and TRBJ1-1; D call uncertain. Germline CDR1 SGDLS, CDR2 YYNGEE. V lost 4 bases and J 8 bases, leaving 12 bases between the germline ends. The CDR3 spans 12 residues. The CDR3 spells CASSPEGKEAFF. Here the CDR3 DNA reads TGTGCCAGCAGCCCTGAAGGGAAGGAAGCTTTCTTT.

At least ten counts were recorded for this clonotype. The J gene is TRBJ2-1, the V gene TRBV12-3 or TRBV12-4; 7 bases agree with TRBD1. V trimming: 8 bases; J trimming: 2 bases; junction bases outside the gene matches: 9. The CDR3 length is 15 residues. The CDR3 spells CASDTWDSTYNEQFF. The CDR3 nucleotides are TGTGCCAGCGACACTTGGGACAGCACCTACAATGAGCAGTTCTTC.

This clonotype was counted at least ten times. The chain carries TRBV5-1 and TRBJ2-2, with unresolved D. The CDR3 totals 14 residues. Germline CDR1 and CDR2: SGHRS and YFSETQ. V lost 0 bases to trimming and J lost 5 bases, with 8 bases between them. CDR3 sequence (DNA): TGCGCCAGCAGCTTGGCCGGTATGACCGGGGAGCTGTTTTTT. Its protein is CASSLAGMTGELFF. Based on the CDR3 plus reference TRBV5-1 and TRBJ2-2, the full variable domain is KAGVTQTPRYLIKTRGQQVTLSCSPISGHRSVSWYQQTPGQGLQFLFEYFSETQRNKGNFPGRFSGRQFSNSRSEMNVSTLELGDSALYLCASSLAGMTGELFFGEGSRLTVL.